These 2 T cell receptor beta chains originate from one sample sequenced in a study of blood T cell repertoires in COVID-19. Only in-frame clones appear in the TCRdb table, and some are missing; sequencing was by immunoSEQ multiplex PCR. Of 190,000 or so clones listed, 85% to 90% are singletons. Sequenced input: peripheral blood. These receptors were taken from a man aged 40-49 years with active or convalescent COVID-19.

J is TRBJ2-2 and V is TRBV3-1 (or the pseudogene TRBV3-2), with D maybe TRBD2 (6 bases). The length of the CDR3 is 15 residues. V lost 5 bases to trimming and J lost 1 base, with 11 bases between them. Germline V gene data show CDR1 as LGHDT and CDR2 as YNNKEL (reference sequence). The DNA of the CDR3 is TGTGCCAGCAGCACTCCGGGAGAGAACACCGGGGAGCTGTTTTTT. Translating it yields CASSTPGENTGELFF.

The V gene is TRBV6-5, the J gene TRBJ1-4; D remains ambiguous. In germline, CDR1 is MNHEY, CDR2 SVGAGI. The CDR3 has 15 residues. The V gene lost 4 bases and the J gene lost 3 bases, with 12 bases spanning the gap. The CDR3 bases are TGTGCCAGCAGTTTAGTTTTGTCGGCTAATGAAAAACTGTTTTTT. Translating it yields CASSLVLSANEKLFF.